The T cell receptor (beta chain) under discussion was sequenced for a study of tumor-infiltrating lymphocytes in glioblastoma multiforme. This CDR3 has 14 residues. The germline CDR1 and CDR2 sequences are SGHAT and FQNNGV. The V end was cut by 3 bases, the J end by 1 base, with 9 bases between. TCRB libraries came from RNA via three nested multiplex PCR rounds. TCRB-specific cDNA synthesis used around 0.5 ug of total RNA. TCRdb independently ran MiXCR on the multiplex PCR reads; one entry per CDR3 protein. The data show about 13,000 distinct CDR3 sequences, approximately 70% seen once. Study results and limitations: Only one glioblastoma patient had TCR and mutation analysis.

Concerning this clonotype: Its target is unknown.

The rearrangement uses TRBV11-2 and TRBJ2-5; no firm D call. The clonotype was recovered from a male donor with glioblastoma. Sequencing was done on a sample of brain tumor tissue. The CDR3 spells CASSLRLFQETQYF. CDR3 bases: TGTGCCAGCAGCTTGCGTTTATTCCAAGAGACCCAGTACTTC. The complete variable domain, with remaining parts taken from reference TRBV11-2 and TRBJ2-5, reads EAGVAQSPRYKIIEKRQSVAFWCNPISGHATLYWYQQILGQGPKLLIQFQNNGVVDDSQLPKDRFSAERLKGVDSTLKIQPAKLEDSAVYLCASSLRLFQETQYFGPGTRLLVL.